The TCR beta chain under discussion was sequenced for a study of early T cells in non-severe SARS-CoV-2 infection. Study context: It was bulk RNA from unsorted whole blood that was sequenced, and the chains were unpaired.

Individual cDNA molecules were tagged with unique molecular identifiers, the study reported. TCRdb redid the calling of the 5' RACE reads with MiXCR, one entry per CDR3 protein. The table lists about 46,000 distinct CDR3 sequences, about 9.3% of them singletons. V dropped 0 bases and J dropped 3; count of bases not matched to a gene: 9. The CDR3 has 18 amino acids. The sequencing sample was made of whole blood. The TCR sequence derives from an adult who was a healthcare worker with PCR-confirmed SARS-CoV-2 infection or an uninfected control (not recorded which). The V and J genes are TRBV12-3 or TRBV12-4 and TRBJ2-5; TRBD2 matches 11 bases. The CDR3 region has the DNA TGTGCCAGCAGTTTAGCCCTATTGGGACTAGCGGACGAAGAGACCCAGTACTTC. Residues: CASSLALLGLADEETQYF.